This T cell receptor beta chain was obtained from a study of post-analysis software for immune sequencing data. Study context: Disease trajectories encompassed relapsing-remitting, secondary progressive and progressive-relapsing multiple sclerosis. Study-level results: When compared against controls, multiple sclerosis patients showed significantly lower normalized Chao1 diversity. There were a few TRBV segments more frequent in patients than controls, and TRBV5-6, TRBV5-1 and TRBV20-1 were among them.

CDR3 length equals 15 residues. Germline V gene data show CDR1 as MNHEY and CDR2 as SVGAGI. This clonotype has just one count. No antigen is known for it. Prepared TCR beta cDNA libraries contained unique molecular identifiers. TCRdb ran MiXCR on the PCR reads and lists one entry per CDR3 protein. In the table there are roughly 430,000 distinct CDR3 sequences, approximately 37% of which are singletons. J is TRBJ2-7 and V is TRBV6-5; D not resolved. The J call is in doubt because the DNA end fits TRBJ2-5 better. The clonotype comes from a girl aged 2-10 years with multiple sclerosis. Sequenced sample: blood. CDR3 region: CASSYSNPPSETQYF. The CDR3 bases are TGTGCCAGCAGTTACTCCAATCCCCCTTCGGAGACCCAGTACTTC.